This T cell receptor beta chain was identified during a study of blood T cell repertoires in COVID-19. This clone has just a few counts. TCRdb keeps only in-frame clones here, not all; method: immunoSEQ multiplex PCR. This table holds approximately 140,000 clones, roughly 90% found once. The CDR3 consists of 15 residues. Trimming cost V 3 bases and J 7 bases; bases outside gene matches: 9. Germline V gene lookup returns CDR1 LGHNA and CDR2 YNFKEQ. The specimen sequenced was peripheral blood. The receptor was derived from a man between 65 and 80 years old with active COVID-19. The chain carries TRBV4-2 and TRBJ1-5, with 7 bases lining up with TRBD1. The chain's CDR3 is CASSQGTGARQPQHF. The CDR3 nucleotides read TGTGCCAGCAGCCAGGGAACAGGGGCGCGGCAGCCCCAGCATTTT.